What follows are 26 T cell receptor beta chains derived from one specimen sequenced in a study of T-cell memory formation after mild COVID-19. TCRdb analysed the 5' RACE reads with MiXCR anew, one entry per CDR3 protein. This table holds some 410,000 distinct CDR3 sequences, less than 25% found once. Sequencing was carried out using PBMCs or a T cell subset sorted from them (not recorded which). The receptors were sampled from an adult woman who had mild COVID-19 (a few samples of this study predate the infection). Cell type and time point are not known.

This clonotype was seen a handful of times. The chain has TRBV20-1 and TRBJ2-5; 7 nucleotides match TRBD2. The V and J ends lost 1 base and 7 bases, in that order; junction bases with no gene match: 18. The CDR3 has 17 amino acids. Germline lookup yields CDR1 DFQATT and CDR2 SNEGSKA (reference sequence). The CDR3 loop reads CSARGLGRGTQDGTQYF. The CDR3 region has the DNA TGCAGTGCTAGAGGCCTGGGGCGGGGGACCCAAGACGGGACCCAGTACTTC.

This clonotype has more than one count but fewer than ten. This chain links TRBV12-3 or TRBV12-4 with TRBJ2-7; D gene uncertain. V dropped 5 bases and J dropped 1 base, with 6 bases sitting between them. CDR3 size: 12 residues. In DNA, the CDR3 is TGTGCCAGCAGTGTCAGGTCCTACGAGCAGTACTTC. Protein sequence: CASSVRSYEQYF.

This clonotype has just a few counts. The rearrangement uses TRBV4-1 and TRBJ2-1; D is perhaps TRBD1 (5 bases). This CDR3 contains 15 residues. V was trimmed by 4 bases and J by 7 bases, leaving 17 bases between them. Germline CDR1 and CDR2: MGHRA and YSYEKL. CDR3 DNA sequence: TGCGCCAGCAGCCGCATTGGGGCCCGGCGGAATGAGCAGTTCTTC. Translation gives CASSRIGARRNEQFF.

The J gene is TRBJ1-2, the V gene TRBV20-1; D is unclear. There are 14 residues in the CDR3. The germline gives CDR1 DFQATT, CDR2 SNEGSKA (reference sequence). V lost 0 bases to trimming and J lost 4 bases, with 12 bases between them. CDR3 sequence: CSARDLGRAYGYTF. The CDR3 region has the DNA TGCAGTGCTAGAGATCTAGGGCGGGCCTATGGCTACACCTTC.

This rearrangement joins TRBV14 to TRBJ2-5, with TRBD1 matching 11 bases. Germline V gene sequence: CDR1 SGHDN, CDR2 FVKESK. Trimming removed 2 bases from V and 2 bases from J; junction bases left unmatched: 7. The CDR3 is made up of 17 amino acids. The chain's CDR3 is CASSQTGQGDSQETQYF. Written as DNA, the CDR3 is TGTGCCAGCAGCCAAACGGGACAGGGGGACTCGCAAGAGACCCAGTACTTC.

This clonotype was found a few times. J is TRBJ1-2 and V is TRBV6-2 or TRBV6-3; the match to TRBD1 covers 7 bases. This CDR3 spans 13 amino acids. Germline V gives CDR1 MNHEY, CDR2 SVGEGT. J lost 7 bases, V lost 6 bases, and 8 bases had no gene match. The CDR3 spells CASSRTTGAGYTF. The CDR3 DNA reads TGTGCCAGCAGCCGTACTACAGGGGCTGGCTACACCTTC.

This clonotype has only a few counts. This sequence joins TRBV27 and TRBJ2-5, with unresolved D. V was trimmed by 7 bases and J by 3 bases, leaving 12 bases between them. There are 13 residues in the CDR3. Germline CDR1 reads MNHEY; CDR2 reads SMNVEV (reference sequence). CDR3 protein: CASKRLDKETQYF. CDR3 sequence (DNA): TGTGCCAGCAAAAGGCTGGATAAAGAGACCCAGTACTTC.

V and J are TRBV29-1 and TRBJ2-7, with D uncertain. Looked up from germline, CDR1 is SQVTM and CDR2 is ANQGSEA. The CDR3 contains 13 residues. The V and J ends lost 5 bases and 0 bases respectively, with 11 bases between them. Written as DNA, the CDR3 is TGCAGCGTTTTGGACCTAACCTCCTACGAGCAGTACTTC. It encodes CSVLDLTSYEQYF.

This clonotype was recorded only once. CDR3 sequence reads: CASSPGATSNQPQHF. The CDR3 region has the DNA TGTGCCAGCAGCCCAGGGGCGACAAGCAATCAGCCCCAGCATTTT. The chain employs TRBV7-2 and TRBJ1-5; tentative D call: TRBD1 (6 bases). The CDR3 covers 15 residues. Trimming removed 5 bases from V and 1 base from J, with 12 bases in between. Germline CDR1 and CDR2: SGHTA and FQGNSA.

In its sample, this clonotype was seen a few times. The rearrangement joins TRBV4-2 to TRBJ1-1, with 7 bases matching TRBD1. The CDR3 sequence is 15 residues long. Germline values: CDR1 LGHNA, CDR2 YNFKEQ. The ends lost 4 bases at V and 3 bases at J; junction bases unmatched: 8. The CDR3 region has the DNA TGTGCCAGCAGCCGGGGCTCAGGGGGTTACACTGAAGCTTTCTTT. This encodes CASSRGSGGYTEAFF.

This clonotype has only a few counts. The rearrangement uses TRBV4-2 and TRBJ2-7; D gene ambiguous. CDR3 length: 13 amino acids. V was clipped by 7 bases and J by 3 bases, with 13 bases between them. Germline CDR1 reads LGHNA; CDR2 reads YNFKEQ. In nucleotides, the CDR3 is TGTGCCAGCACCTCCTCACAAAGCTACGAGCAGTACTTC. It is translated as CASTSSQSYEQYF.

The rearrangement links TRBV2 to TRBJ2-1, with 7 bases aligning to TRBD1. Trimming took 5 bases from V and 7 from J; bases not matched to a gene: 5. Germline-derived CDR1 and CDR2 are SNHLY and FYNNEI. CDR3 length: 13 residues. The CDR3 DNA follows: TGTGCCAGCAGTAAACAGGGGTTGAATGAGCAGTTCTTC. Translating it yields CASSKQGLNEQFF.

The sample holds a few counts of this clonotype. The rearrangement links TRBV18 to TRBJ2-5; possible D gene TRBD2, 7 bases. The CDR3 length is 15 residues. The germline V and J ends were trimmed by 2 bases and 4 bases, with 14 bases remaining between them. Germline CDR1 reads KGHSH; CDR2 reads LQKENI. This CDR3 is CASSPSGGPTETQYF. The CDR3 bases are TGTGCCAGCTCACCATCCGGGGGGCCGACAGAGACCCAGTACTTC.

This clonotype has more than one count but fewer than ten. CDR3 in DNA: TGTGCCAGCAGCTTAGTACCGGGACAGGGTGTCCTTGGTCAGCCCCAGCATTTT. Its translation is CASSLVPGQGVLGQPQHF. V usage is TRBV7-9 and J usage is TRBJ1-5; 9 positions agree with TRBD1. Trimming removed 1 base from V and 6 bases from J; junction bases left unmatched: 13. CDR1 and CDR2 from the germline V gene are SEHNR and FQNEAQ (reference sequence). The CDR3 has 18 residues.

The rearrangement links TRBV11-2 to TRBJ2-2, with TRBD1 identical over 10 bases. Germline-derived CDR1 and CDR2 are SGHAT and FQNNGV. The CDR3 length is 13 residues. V was clipped by 9 bases and J by 4 bases; unmatched bases: 2. CDR3 in amino acids: CARGQGSTGELFF. The CDR3 DNA sequence: TGTGCCAGGGGACAGGGGAGCACCGGGGAGCTGTTTTTT. Together with reference TRBV11-2 and TRBJ2-2, the CDR3 gives the full variable domain: EAGVAQSPRYKIIEKRQSVAFWCNPISGHATLYWYQQILGQGPKLLIQFQNNGVVDDSQLPKDRFSAERLKGVDSTLKIQPAKLEDSAVYLCARGQGSTGELFFGEGSRLTVL.

This clonotype was seen a few times. The chain links TRBV30 to TRBJ2-4; D perhaps matches TRBD1 (6 bases). V was cut by 1 base and J by 2 bases, with 12 bases left in between. CDR1 and CDR2 from the germline V gene are GTSNPN and SVGIG (reference sequence). This CDR3 has 15 amino acids. CDR3 loop: CAWSDKGVTKNIQYF. The CDR3 DNA reads TGTGCCTGGAGTGATAAGGGGGTAACCAAAAACATTCAGTACTTC.

This chain uses TRBV6-1 with TRBJ1-1; 7 positions match TRBD1. This CDR3 contains 15 residues. J lost 6 bases, V lost 2 bases, and 9 bases had no gene match. Per the germline V gene, CDR1 is MNHNS and CDR2 is SASEGT. DNA of the CDR3: TGTGCCAGCAGTGAATATCCAGGGGGGGAGGCTGAAGCTTTCTTT. This encodes CASSEYPGGEAEAFF.

The V gene is TRBV6-5, the J gene TRBJ2-1, with TRBD2 matching 9 bases. The CDR3 runs to 16 residues. Germline V CDR1 and CDR2: MNHEY, SVGAGI. J lost 4 bases, V lost 0 bases, and 4 bases had no gene match. The CDR3 DNA is TGTGCCAGCAGTTACTCGTCCAGCGGGAGGTACAATGAGCAGTTCTTC. Protein sequence: CASSYSSSGRYNEQFF.

This clonotype has at least ten counts. The J gene is TRBJ1-1, the V gene TRBV12-3 or TRBV12-4; D not resolved. V gave up 1 base and J gave up 11 bases, with 8 bases separating them. The CDR3 runs to 11 residues. CDR3 DNA sequence: TGTGCCAGCAGTTTAGTTGGTTCGGCTTTCTTT. This codes for CASSLVGSAFF.

The V call is TRBV7-6, the J call TRBJ1-5; a possible D gene is TRBD1 (6 bases). Deletions cut 1 base from V and 4 bases from J, with 11 bases between. Germline V CDR1 and CDR2: SGHVS, FNYEAQ. The CDR3 loop spans 15 amino acids. The CDR3 loop is CASSLEGTRNQPQHF. The CDR3 DNA sequence: TGTGCCAGCAGCTTAGAAGGGACACGTAATCAGCCCCAGCATTTT.

This clonotype was detected a few times. This sequence joins TRBV7-2 and TRBJ2-1, with 10 bases that match TRBD1. The CDR3 is 16 residues long. V gave up 1 base and J gave up 7 bases; unmatched junction bases: 7. The V gene's germline CDR1 is SGHTA and CDR2 FQGNSA. CDR3 amino acids: CASSLVVGQGGNEQFF. CDR3 in DNA: TGTGCCAGCAGCTTAGTCGTCGGACAGGGGGGGAATGAGCAGTTCTTC. Combining the CDR3 with reference TRBV7-2 and TRBJ2-1 gives the whole variable domain GAGVSQSPSNKVTEKGKDVELRCDPISGHTALYWYRQSLGQGLEFLIYFQGNSAPDKSGLPSDRFSAERTGGSVSTLTIQRTQQEDSAVYLCASSLVVGQGGNEQFFGPGTRLTVL.

The genes are TRBV30 and TRBJ1-5; 9 nucleotides agree with TRBD1. The CDR3 spans 15 residues. With 4 bases clipped from V and 6 bases from J, the junction kept 10 bases outside the gene matches. CDR1 is GTSNPN, CDR2 SVGIG, per germline (reference sequence). CDR3 nucleotides: TGTGCCTGGACTCATACCGGGACAGGGAGTCAGCCCCAGCATTTT. This codes for CAWTHTGTGSQPQHF.

This sequence joins TRBV12-3 or TRBV12-4 and TRBJ2-7; possibly TRBD2 for D (5 bases). V was pared by 3 bases and J by 3 bases, with 12 bases between. The length of the CDR3 is 14 residues. The CDR3 DNA follows: TGTGCCAGCAGTTTCAGCGGCACTAGCTACGAGCAGTACTTC. Its protein is CASSFSGTSYEQYF.

J is TRBJ2-7 and V is TRBV5-1; D might be TRBD1 or TRBD2, each matching 6 bases. The CDR3 covers 18 residues. V gave up 0 bases and J gave up 5 bases, with 24 bases separating them. CDR1 is SGHRS and CDR2 is YFSETQ in the germline V gene. CDR3 nucleotides: TGCGCCAGCAGCTTGGTTGGAGGGGGAACAGCGTCGGGGGACGAGCAGTACTTC. This gives the protein CASSLVGGGTASGDEQYF.

This clonotype occurred a few times. This sequence joins TRBV25-1 and TRBJ2-1; 12 bases are a match to TRBD2. Germline CDR1 MGHDK, CDR2 SYGVNS. This CDR3 spans 17 amino acids. J was trimmed by 2 bases and V by 2 bases; bases with no gene match: 4. CDR3 nucleotides: TGTGCCAGCAGTGAAGGACTAGCGGGAACCACCTACAATGAGCAGTTCTTC. This encodes CASSEGLAGTTYNEQFF.

There are a few counts of this clonotype. This sequence joins TRBV7-9 and TRBJ2-1; no firm D call. The V gene's germline CDR1 is SEHNR and CDR2 FQNEAQ (reference sequence). V shed 5 bases and J shed 6 bases, with 11 bases lying between them. CDR3 length: 13 residues. The chain's CDR3 is CASSDPKPNEQFF. The CDR3 DNA reads as TGTGCCAGCAGCGATCCGAAACCCAATGAGCAGTTCTTC. The full variable domain, with the rest looked up from reference TRBV7-9 and TRBJ2-1, is DTGVSQNPRHKITKRGQNVTFRCDPISEHNRLYWYRQTLGQGPEFLTYFQNEAQLEKSRLLSDRFSAERPKGSFSTLEIQRTEQGDSAMYLCASSDPKPNEQFFGPGTRLTVL.